One sample yielded the 8 T cell receptor beta chains listed below, sequenced in a study of EBV T-cell therapy then PD-1 blockade in nasopharyngeal carcinoma. Libraries were prepared by immunoSEQ multiplex PCR; TCRdb keeps only in-frame clonotypes and omits some of them. The table includes around 19,000 clones, around four fifths detected once. The time point: 266 days after commencement of treatment, after nivolumab therapy. Treatment: AdE1-LMPpoly-expanded autologous EBV-specific T-cell therapy followed by anti-PD-1 nivolumab. Their antigens remain unidentified. Sequencing was performed on CD8+ T cells from blood, taken at roughly day 280 from a patient whose treatment included autologous EBV-specific T cells and nivolumab. These receptor sequences come from a man in his forties with nasopharyngeal carcinoma.

The chain carries TRBV4-2 and TRBJ2-7; the match to TRBD2 covers 7 bases. V lost 3 bases, J lost 7 bases, and 18 bases stayed unmatched. Looked up from germline, CDR1 is LGHNA and CDR2 is YNFKEQ. CDR3 size: 17 residues. The CDR3 nucleotides read TGTGCCAGCAGCCAGCCCGGGGCGGGGCAGGGACTATATGAGCAGTACTTC. It specifies CASSQPGAGQGLYEQYF.

The chain couples TRBV7-6 to TRBJ1-6; 9 bases agree with TRBD1. The CDR3 is 15 amino acids. Germline CDR1 SGHVS, CDR2 FNYEAQ. V trimming: 4 bases; J trimming: 12 bases; junction bases outside the gene matches: 10. The CDR3 sequence is CASSYGTGQGKPLHF. The CDR3 DNA reads TGTGCCAGCAGCTACGGGACAGGGCAGGGGAAACCCCTCCACTTT.

The J gene is TRBJ2-6, the V gene TRBV4-1; 8 bases fit TRBD1. Germline loops: CDR1 MGHRA, CDR2 YSYEKL. Losses at the gene ends were 4 bases for V and 17 bases for J; bases not matched to a gene: 10. The CDR3 has 13 amino acids. Here the CDR3 DNA reads TGCGCCAGCAGCCCCCTCCAGGACAGGGAGGTGACTTTC. The encoded protein is CASSPLQDREVTF.

The J gene is TRBJ1-1, the V gene TRBV7-2, with D perhaps TRBD1 (6 bases). V lost 5 bases and J 0 bases, leaving 10 bases between the germline ends. Germline values: CDR1 SGHTA, CDR2 FQGNSA. The CDR3 covers 14 residues. The CDR3 sequence is CASSTQGLNTEAFF. The CDR3 bases are TGTGCCAGCAGCACACAGGGCTTGAACACTGAAGCTTTCTTT.

The gene calls are TRBV19 and TRBJ1-5, with 7 nucleotides matching TRBD1. Germline V gene sequence: CDR1 LNHDA, CDR2 SQIVND (reference sequence). This CDR3 has 14 residues. V lost 9 bases, J lost 7 bases, and 12 bases stayed unmatched. The CDR3 nucleotides are TGTGCCAGCAAGGGGGCAGGGCAGAGGCAGCCCCAGCATTTT. Protein: CASKGAGQRQPQHF.

In this sample, this clone turned up once. V is TRBV9 and J is TRBJ2-3, with 8 nucleotides matching TRBD1. Trimming removed 5 bases from V and 3 bases from J; junction bases left unmatched: 8. Per the germline V gene, CDR1 is SGDLS and CDR2 is YYNGEE. The CDR3 totals 15 residues. CDR3 in DNA: TGTGCCAGCAGTTTTGGACAGGGAGCGACAGATACGCAGTATTTT. It is translated as CASSFGQGATDTQYF.

CDR3: CASSPLGGITEAFF. CDR3 nucleotide sequence: TGTGCCAGCAGTCCTTTGGGGGGAATCACTGAAGCTTTCTTT. The chain employs TRBV2 and TRBJ1-1; D perhaps matches TRBD1 (5 bases). Deletions cut 5 bases from V and 4 bases from J, with 14 bases between. This CDR3 has 14 residues. Per germline, CDR1 SNHLY and CDR2 FYNNEI.

The chain has TRBV12-5 and TRBJ2-1; TRBD1 matches 8 bases. Germline V gene data show CDR1 as LGHNT and CDR2 as FRNRAP. J lost 3 bases, V lost 5 bases, and 6 bases had no gene match. This CDR3 region has 15 residues. CDR3 nucleotides: TGTGCTAGTGGTATCGGACAGGGAGACTACAATGAGCAGTTCTTC. It is translated as CASGIGQGDYNEQFF.